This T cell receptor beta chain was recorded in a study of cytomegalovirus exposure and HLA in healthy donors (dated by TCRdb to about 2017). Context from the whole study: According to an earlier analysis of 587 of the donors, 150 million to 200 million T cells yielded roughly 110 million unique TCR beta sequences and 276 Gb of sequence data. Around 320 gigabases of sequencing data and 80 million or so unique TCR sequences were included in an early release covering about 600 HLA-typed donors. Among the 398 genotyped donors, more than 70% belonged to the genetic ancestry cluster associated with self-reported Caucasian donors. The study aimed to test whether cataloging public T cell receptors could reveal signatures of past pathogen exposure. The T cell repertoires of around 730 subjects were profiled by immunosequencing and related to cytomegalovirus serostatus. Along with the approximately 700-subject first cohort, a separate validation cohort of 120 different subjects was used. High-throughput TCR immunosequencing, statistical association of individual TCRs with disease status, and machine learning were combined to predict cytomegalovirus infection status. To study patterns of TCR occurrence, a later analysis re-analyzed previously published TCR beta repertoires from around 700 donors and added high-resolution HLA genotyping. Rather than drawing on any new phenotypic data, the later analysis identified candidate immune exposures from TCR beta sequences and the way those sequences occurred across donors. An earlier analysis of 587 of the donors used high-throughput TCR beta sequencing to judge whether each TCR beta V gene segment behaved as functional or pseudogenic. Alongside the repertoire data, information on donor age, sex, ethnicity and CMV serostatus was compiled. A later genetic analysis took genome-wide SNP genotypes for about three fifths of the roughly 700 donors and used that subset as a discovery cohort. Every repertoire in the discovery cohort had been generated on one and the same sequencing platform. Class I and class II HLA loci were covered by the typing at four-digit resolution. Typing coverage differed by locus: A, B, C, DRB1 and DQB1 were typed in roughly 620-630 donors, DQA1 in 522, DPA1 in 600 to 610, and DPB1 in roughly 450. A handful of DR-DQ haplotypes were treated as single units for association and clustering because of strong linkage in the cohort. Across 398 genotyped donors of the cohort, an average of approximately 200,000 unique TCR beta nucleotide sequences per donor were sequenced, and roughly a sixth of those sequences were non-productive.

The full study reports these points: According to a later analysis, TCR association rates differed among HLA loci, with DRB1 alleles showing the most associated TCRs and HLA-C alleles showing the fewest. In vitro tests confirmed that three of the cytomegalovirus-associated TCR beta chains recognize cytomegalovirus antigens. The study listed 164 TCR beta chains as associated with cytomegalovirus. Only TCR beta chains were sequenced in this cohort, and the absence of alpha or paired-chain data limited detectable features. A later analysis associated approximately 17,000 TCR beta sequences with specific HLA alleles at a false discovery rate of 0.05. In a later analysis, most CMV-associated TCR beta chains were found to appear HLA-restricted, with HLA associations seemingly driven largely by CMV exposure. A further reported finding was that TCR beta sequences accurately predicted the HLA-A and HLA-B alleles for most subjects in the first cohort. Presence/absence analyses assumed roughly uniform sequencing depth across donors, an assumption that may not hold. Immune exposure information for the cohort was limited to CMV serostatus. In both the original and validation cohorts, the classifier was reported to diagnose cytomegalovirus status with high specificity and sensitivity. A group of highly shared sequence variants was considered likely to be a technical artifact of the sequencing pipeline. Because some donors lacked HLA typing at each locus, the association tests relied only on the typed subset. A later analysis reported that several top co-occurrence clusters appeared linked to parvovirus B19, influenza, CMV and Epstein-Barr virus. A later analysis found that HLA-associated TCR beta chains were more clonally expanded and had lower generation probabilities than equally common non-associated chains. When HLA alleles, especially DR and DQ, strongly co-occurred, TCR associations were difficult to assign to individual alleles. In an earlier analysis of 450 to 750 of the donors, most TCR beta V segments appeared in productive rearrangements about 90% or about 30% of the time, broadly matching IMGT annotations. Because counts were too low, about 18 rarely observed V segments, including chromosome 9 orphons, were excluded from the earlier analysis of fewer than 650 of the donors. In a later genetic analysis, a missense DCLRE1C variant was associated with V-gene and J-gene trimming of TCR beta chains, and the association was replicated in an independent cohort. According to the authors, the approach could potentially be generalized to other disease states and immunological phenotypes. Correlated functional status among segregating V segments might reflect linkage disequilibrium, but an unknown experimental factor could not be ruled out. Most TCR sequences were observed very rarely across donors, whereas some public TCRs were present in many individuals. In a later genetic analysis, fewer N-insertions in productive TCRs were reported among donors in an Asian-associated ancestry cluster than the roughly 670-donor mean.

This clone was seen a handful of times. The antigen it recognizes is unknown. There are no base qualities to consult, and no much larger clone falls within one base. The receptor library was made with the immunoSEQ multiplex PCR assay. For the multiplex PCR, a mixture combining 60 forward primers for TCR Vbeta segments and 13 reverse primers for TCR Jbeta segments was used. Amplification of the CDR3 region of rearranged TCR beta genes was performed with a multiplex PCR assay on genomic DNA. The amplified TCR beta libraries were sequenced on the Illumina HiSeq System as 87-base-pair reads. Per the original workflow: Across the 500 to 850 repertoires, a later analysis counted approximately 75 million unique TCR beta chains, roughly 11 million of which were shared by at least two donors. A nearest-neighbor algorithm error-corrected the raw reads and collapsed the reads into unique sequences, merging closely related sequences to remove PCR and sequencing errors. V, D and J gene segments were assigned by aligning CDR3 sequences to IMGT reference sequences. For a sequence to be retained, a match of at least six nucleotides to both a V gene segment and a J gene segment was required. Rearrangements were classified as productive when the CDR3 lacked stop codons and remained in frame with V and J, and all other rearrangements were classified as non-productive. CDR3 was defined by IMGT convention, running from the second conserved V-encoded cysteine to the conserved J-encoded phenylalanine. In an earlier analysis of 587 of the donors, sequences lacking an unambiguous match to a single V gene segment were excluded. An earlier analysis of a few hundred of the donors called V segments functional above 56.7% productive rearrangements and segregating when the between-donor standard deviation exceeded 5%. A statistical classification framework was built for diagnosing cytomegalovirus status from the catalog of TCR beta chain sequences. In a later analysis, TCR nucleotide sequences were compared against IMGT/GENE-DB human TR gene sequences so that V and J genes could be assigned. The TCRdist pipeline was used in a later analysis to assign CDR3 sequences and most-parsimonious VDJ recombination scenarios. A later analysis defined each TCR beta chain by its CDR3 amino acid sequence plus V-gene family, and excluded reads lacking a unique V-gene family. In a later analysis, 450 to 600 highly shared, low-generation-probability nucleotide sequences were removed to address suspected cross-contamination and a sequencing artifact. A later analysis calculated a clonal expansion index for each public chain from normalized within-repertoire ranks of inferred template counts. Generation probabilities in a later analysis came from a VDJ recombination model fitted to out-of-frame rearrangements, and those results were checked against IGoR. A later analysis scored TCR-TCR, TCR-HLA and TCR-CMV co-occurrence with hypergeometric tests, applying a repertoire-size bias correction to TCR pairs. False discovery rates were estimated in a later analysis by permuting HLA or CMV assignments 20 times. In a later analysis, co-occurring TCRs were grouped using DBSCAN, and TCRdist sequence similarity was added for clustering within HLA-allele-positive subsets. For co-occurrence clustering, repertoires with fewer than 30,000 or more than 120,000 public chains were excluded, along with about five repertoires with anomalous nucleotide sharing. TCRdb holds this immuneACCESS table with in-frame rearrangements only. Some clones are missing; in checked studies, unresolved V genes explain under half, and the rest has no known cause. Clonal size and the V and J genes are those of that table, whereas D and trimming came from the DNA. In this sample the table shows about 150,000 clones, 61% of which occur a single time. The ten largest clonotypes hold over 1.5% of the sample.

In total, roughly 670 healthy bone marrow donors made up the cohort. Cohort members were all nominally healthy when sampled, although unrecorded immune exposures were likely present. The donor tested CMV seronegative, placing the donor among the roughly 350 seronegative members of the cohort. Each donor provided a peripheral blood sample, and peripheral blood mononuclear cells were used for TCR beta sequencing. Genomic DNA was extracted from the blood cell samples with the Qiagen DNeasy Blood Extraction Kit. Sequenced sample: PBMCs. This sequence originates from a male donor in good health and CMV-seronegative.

At the DNA level, the sequence is TGCGCCAGCAGCTTGGAAGGAGGGAGCGGAAACACCATATATTTT. This translates into CASSLEGGSGNTIYF. The V and J genes are TRBV5-1 and TRBJ1-3, with the D gene uncertain. Trimming removed 0 bases from V and 4 bases from J, leaving 11 bases between the germline ends. The germline V gene provides CDR1 SGHRS and CDR2 YFSETQ. The CDR3 sequence holds 15 residues, the cysteine and phenylalanine included. Only CDR3 DNA is held: 45 bases, read in frame from base 1.